The sample holds many counts of the clone carrying this TCR beta chain. What it recognizes is unknown. This specimen belongs to a study of T-cell reconstitution after alpha-beta-depleted transplantation in children. The V end was cut by 2 bases, the J end by 4 bases, with 14 bases between. This CDR3 contains 15 residues. For TCRbeta, the library was prepared with unique molecular identifiers. TCRdb analysed the PCR reads with MiXCR anew, one entry per CDR3 protein. The profile shows roughly 220,000 distinct CDR3 sequences, around 8.4% of them singletons. The study, taken as a whole, reports: Several hundred expanded graft clones reportedly were the source of alpha-beta T cells about two months after transplant. At day 60, the high TCRbeta diversity found in some patients originated from recipient T cells and thymic progenitors that had survived. One year post-transplant, T-cell counts and diversity were largely derived from T cells produced anew.

The TCR originated in a male patient between 2 and 15 years old who had a stem cell transplant for acute myeloid leukemia, so the T cells may come from the graft donor. This chain links TRBV12-3 or TRBV12-4 with TRBJ1-1, with a weak D call TRBD1 (5 bases). Sequencing used PBMCs, mostly from graft donor cells, obtained 360 days after TCRalphabeta/CD19-depleted stem cell transplant. CDR3 sequence reads: CASSLKAGSRTEAFF. Here the CDR3 DNA reads TGTGCCAGCAGTTTAAAGGCAGGGAGCCGCACTGAAGCTTTCTTT.